The 31 T cell receptor beta chains in this list originate from one sample, sequenced in a study of blood T cell repertoires in COVID-19. TCRdb's copy holds only in-frame clones and misses some; the assay was immunoSEQ multiplex PCR. The table records 140,000 or so clones, 79% of them present only once. Specimen: peripheral blood. All receptors come from a man in his forties or fifties with active or convalescent COVID-19.

The chain recombines TRBV5-5 with TRBJ1-1, with 9 nucleotides matching TRBD1. The V gene end was trimmed by 3 bases and the J gene end by 3 bases; junction bases not matched to a gene: 6. Germline loops: CDR1 SGHKS, CDR2 YYEKEE (reference sequence). This CDR3 comprises 15 residues. CDR3 sequence: CASSSVQGADTEAFF. The CDR3 bases are TGTGCCAGCAGCTCGGTACAGGGGGCGGACACTGAAGCTTTCTTT. Looking up the rest from reference TRBV5-5 and TRBJ1-1 gives the full variable domain: DAGVTQSPTHLIKTRGQQVTLRCSPISGHKSVSWYQQVLGQGPQFIFQYYEKEERGRGNFPDRFSARQFPNYSSELNVNALLLGDSALYLCASSSVQGADTEAFFGQGTRLTVV.

A few counts support this clone. CDR3 bases: TGTGCCAGCAGCCGGTCCGGGGGGTGGGCAGATACGCAGTATTTT. As protein: CASSRSGGWADTQYF. The gene calls are TRBV11-2 and TRBJ2-3; 7 nucleotides match TRBD2. The CDR3 runs 15 residues. V was clipped by 5 bases and J by 4 bases; unmatched bases: 9. Germline CDR1 reads SGHAT; CDR2 reads FQNNGV.

The chain is built from TRBV19 and TRBJ1-5; a weak D match, TRBD1 (6 bases). Trimming took off 6 bases at V and 0 bases at J, with 15 bases between the two ends. In germline, CDR1 is LNHDA, CDR2 SQIVND (reference sequence). The CDR3 consists of 16 residues. CDR3 residues: CASRPRDIDSNQPQHF. Here the CDR3 DNA reads TGTGCCAGTAGACCCCGGGACATAGATAGCAATCAGCCCCAGCATTTT.

This clone was recorded a few times. This chain connects TRBV6-5 to TRBJ1-1; D call uncertain. V gave up 6 bases and J gave up 11 bases, with 19 bases separating them. Germline-derived CDR1 and CDR2 are MNHEY and SVGAGI. The CDR3 consists of 13 residues. CDR3 bases: TGTGCCAGCAGACCCCTGGGAGCCCTGGGGGCTTTCTTT. Amino acid sequence: CASRPLGALGAFF.

The chain has TRBV19 and TRBJ2-7, with TRBD1 identical over 8 bases. The CDR3 runs 13 residues. V gave up 5 bases and J gave up 3 bases; unmatched junction bases: 3. Germline assignment: CDR1 LNHDA and CDR2 SQIVND (reference sequence). The CDR3 region has the DNA TGTGCCAGTAGTGGACAGGGTGTCTACGAGCAGTACTTC. This codes for CASSGQGVYEQYF.

The rearrangement uses TRBV9 and TRBJ2-7; 9 positions agree with TRBD1. Trimming at V came to 2 bases and at J to 3 bases, leaving 6 bases not matched to a gene. In germline, CDR1 is SGDLS, CDR2 YYNGEE. The CDR3 runs 15 residues. The CDR3 sequence: CASSVSPGQGYEQYF. Here the CDR3 DNA reads TGTGCCAGCAGCGTTTCCCCGGGACAGGGCTACGAGCAGTACTTC. The whole variable domain, filled in from reference TRBV9 and TRBJ2-7, reads DSGVTQTPKHLITATGQRVTLRCSPRSGDLSVYWYQQSLDQGLQFLIQYYNGEERAKGNILERFSAQQFPDLHSELNLSSLELGDSALYFCASSVSPGQGYEQYFGPGTRLTVT.

J is TRBJ2-1 and V is TRBV11-3; D may be TRBD2 (6 bases). The CDR3 has 15 amino acids. V was trimmed by 1 base and J by 1 base, leaving 8 bases between them. Germline values: CDR1 SGHNT, CDR2 YENEEA. The CDR3 coding sequence is TGTGCCAGCAGCTTAGTAGGGACTTCCTACAATGAGCAGTTCTTC. This translates into CASSLVGTSYNEQFF.

About this clone: The identical CDR3 is also encoded by other nucleotide sequences in the sample. The chain recombines TRBV7-2 with TRBJ2-3; 10 positions agree with TRBD2. Germline V gene data show CDR1 as SGHTA and CDR2 as FQGNSA. The CDR3 is made up of 16 amino acids. The J segment lost 1 base and the V segment lost 1 base, leaving 2 bases of the junction unmatched. CDR3 region: CASSLGLAGGTDTQYF. In nucleotides, the CDR3 is TGTGCCAGCAGCTTAGGCCTAGCGGGAGGCACAGATACGCAGTATTTT. Drawing the rest from reference TRBV7-2 and TRBJ2-3, the complete variable domain is GAGVSQSPSNKVTEKGKDVELRCDPISGHTALYWYRQSLGQGLEFLIYFQGNSAPDKSGLPSDRFSAERTGGSVSTLTIQRTQQEDSAVYLCASSLGLAGGTDTQYFGPGTRLTVL.

The chain carries TRBV4-1 and TRBJ1-2, with no clear D. The CDR3 loop spans 15 amino acids. Per germline, CDR1 MGHRA and CDR2 YSYEKL. The V and J ends lost 1 base and 9 bases respectively, with 18 bases between them. This CDR3 reads CASSQGVVAAGSYTF. The CDR3 DNA follows: TGCGCCAGCAGCCAAGGGGTAGTAGCGGCAGGTAGCTACACCTTC.

The genes are TRBV5-1 and TRBJ2-7; 8 bases are shared with TRBD1. This CDR3 spans 14 amino acids. After removal of 4 bases from V and 2 bases from J, the junction contained 5 bases not matched to a gene. The V gene's germline CDR1 is SGHRS and CDR2 YFSETQ. CDR3 sequence reads: CASSKWDRPYEQYF. CDR3 sequence (DNA): TGCGCCAGCAGCAAATGGGACAGGCCCTACGAGCAGTACTTC.

The chain has TRBV5-4 and TRBJ2-5, with 7 bases aligning to TRBD1. This CDR3 spans 15 amino acids. V was pared by 4 bases and J by 4 bases, with 10 bases of the junction left unmatched. Looked up from germline, CDR1 is SGHNT and CDR2 is YYREEE (reference sequence). CDR3 region: CASSPPPTGTETQYF. The CDR3 coding sequence is TGTGCCAGCAGCCCGCCACCGACAGGGACAGAGACCCAGTACTTC.

The V gene is TRBV7-3, the J gene TRBJ2-1; 7 bases match TRBD1. The germline gives CDR1 SGHTA, CDR2 FQGTGA. V trimming: 1 base; J trimming: 8 bases; junction bases outside the gene matches: 5. This CDR3 comprises 14 residues. CDR3 nucleotides: TGTGCCAGCAGCTTAATAGGGACAGAAGATGAGCAGTTCTTC. This encodes CASSLIGTEDEQFF. Full variable domain (remainder filled in from reference TRBV7-3 and TRBJ2-1): GAGVSQTPSNKVTEKGKYVELRCDPISGHTALYWYRQSLGQGPEFLIYFQGTGAADDSGLPNDRFFAVRPEGSVSTLKIQRTERGDSAVYLCASSLIGTEDEQFFGPGTRLTVL.

The rearrangement uses TRBV27 and TRBJ1-6, with D unclear. Trimming shortened V by 7 bases and J by 0 bases, and 16 bases separated the two germline ends. The CDR3 consists of 17 residues. From germline, CDR1 is MNHEY and CDR2 SMNVEV (reference sequence). In DNA form, the CDR3 reads TGTGCCAGCACAGAGCAGGTTTCACTCTCCTATAATTCACCCCTCCACTTT. Protein sequence: CASTEQVSLSYNSPLHF.

This sequence joins TRBV25-1 and TRBJ1-1; D remains unclear. Between the trimmed V and J ends, which lost 3 bases and 3 bases, there was a span of 11 bases. The CDR3 spans 14 residues. Germline CDR1 is MGHDK and CDR2 is SYGVNS. CDR3 in amino acids: CASSDPDTYTEAFF. In nucleotides, the CDR3 is TGTGCCAGCAGTGATCCCGACACCTACACTGAAGCTTTCTTT.

In its sample, this clone was seen a few times. No DNA is shown, since the ends of the CDR3 on it are uncertain; the CDR3 is the one TCRdb lists. J is TRBJ1-1 and V is TRBV28; TRBD1 was called by the table and not checked on the DNA. The length of the CDR3 is 14 amino acids, counting both ends. The V gene's germline CDR1 is MDHEN and CDR2 SYDVKM. The CDR3 loop reads CASSFLAGKIDVFF.

This rearrangement joins TRBV28 to TRBJ1-6; 12 bases are shared with TRBD1. The CDR3 totals 16 residues. Germline V CDR1 and CDR2: MDHEN, SYDVKM. Unmatched junction bases numbered 10, after V lost 5 bases and J lost 11 bases. The CDR3 DNA sequence: TGTGCCAGCAGTCGATGGGGACAGGGGGCGAATACACCCCTCCACTTT. This gives the protein CASSRWGQGANTPLHF.

The chain recombines TRBV7-3 with TRBJ2-6; no reliable D call. The ends were cut back, 2 bases at V and 2 bases at J, with 4 bases in the middle. CDR3 length: 14 amino acids. Germline V gene data show CDR1 as SGHTA and CDR2 as FQGTGA. In nucleotides, the CDR3 is TGTGCCAGCAGCTTATCTGCTGGGGCCAACGTCCTGACTTTC. Translated, it gives CASSLSAGANVLTF.

In its sample, this clone was seen a few times. The genes are TRBV19 and TRBJ2-7, with 11 bases that match TRBD1. This CDR3 contains 14 residues. V lost 5 bases to trimming and J lost 3 bases; unmatched junction nucleotides: 3. CDR1 and CDR2 (germline): LNHDA, SQIVND (reference sequence). The CDR3 loop reads CASSAGTGGYEQYF. CDR3 DNA sequence: TGTGCCAGTAGTGCCGGGACAGGGGGCTACGAGCAGTACTTC.

This clone turned up a few times. V usage is TRBV7-3 and J usage is TRBJ2-1, with D perhaps matching TRBD2 (5 bases). The V gene's germline CDR1 is SGHTA and CDR2 FQGTGA. Trimming left V 2 bases short and J 5 bases short, with 10 bases between. This CDR3 has 14 amino acids. The CDR3 DNA reads TGTGCCAGCAGCTTAGAGGGTTATCACAATGAGCAGTTCTTC. Its translation: CASSLEGYHNEQFF.

This clone was observed a single time. The gene calls are TRBV27 and TRBJ2-1, with 7 bases that match TRBD2. Germline V lookup: CDR1 MNHEY, CDR2 SMNVEV (reference sequence). V was clipped by 10 bases and J by 3 bases; unmatched bases: 0. The CDR3 length is 11 residues. DNA for the CDR3: TGTGCCACGGGGGGCTACAATGAGCAGTTCTTC. Translated: CATGGYNEQFF.

The chain combines TRBV6-6 with TRBJ2-7; the match to TRBD2 covers 7 bases. Germline CDR1 and CDR2: MNHNY and SVGAGI (reference sequence). This CDR3 is built from 15 residues. The junction had 6 bases not matched to a gene; V was cut back by 0 bases and J by 4 bases. Here the CDR3 DNA reads TGTGCCAGCAGTTACTCGGGGGGGTCCTGGTACGAGCAGTACTTC. Encoded protein: CASSYSGGSWYEQYF.

J is TRBJ2-1 and V is TRBV9; 8 nucleotides line up with TRBD1. V lost 3 bases to trimming and J lost 4 bases; unmatched junction nucleotides: 15. The CDR3 length is 18 residues. Per germline, CDR1 SGDLS and CDR2 YYNGEE. DNA of the CDR3: TGTGCCAGCAGCGGACCAAATTTCAGGGGGCAGGGGTACAATGAGCAGTTCTTC. Translation gives CASSGPNFRGQGYNEQFF.

V and J are TRBV29-1 and TRBJ2-1, with 16 bases that match TRBD2. Trimming took 6 bases from V and 4 from J; bases not matched to a gene: 6. The CDR3 loop spans 16 amino acids. Germline V CDR1 and CDR2: SQVTM, ANQGSEA. CDR3 sequence: CSVPGTSGRAYNEQFF. The DNA of the CDR3 is TGCAGCGTCCCTGGGACTAGCGGGAGGGCATACAATGAGCAGTTCTTC.

The V call is TRBV10-2, the J call TRBJ1-6; TRBD1 might be the D (6 bases). In germline, CDR1 is WSHSY, CDR2 SAAADI. The CDR3 has 13 amino acids. V dropped 2 bases and J dropped 8 bases, with 7 bases sitting between them. The CDR3 DNA reads TGCGCCAGCAGTGAGAACAGGGATTCACCCCTCCACTTT. It is translated as CASSENRDSPLHF.

V gene TRBV6-1 combines with J gene TRBJ1-1, with 8 positions matching TRBD1. The V gene end was trimmed by 3 bases and the J gene end by 1 base; junction bases not matched to a gene: 4. CDR1 is MNHNS and CDR2 is SASEGT in the germline V gene. The length of the CDR3 is 15 residues. CDR3 sequence (DNA): TGTGCCAGCAGTGACCCGGGACAGGAGAACACTGAAGCTTTCTTT. It specifies CASSDPGQENTEAFF.

The chain joins TRBV6-5 to TRBJ1-1; D is undetermined. The CDR3 is 13 residues long. Trimming cost V 6 bases and J 0 bases, with 8 bases left between them. Germline-derived CDR1 and CDR2 are MNHEY and SVGAGI. Written as DNA, the CDR3 is TGTGCCAGCAGCCGGGTGGTGAACACTGAAGCTTTCTTT. Protein sequence: CASSRVVNTEAFF.

There are a few counts of this clone. This sequence joins TRBV18 and TRBJ2-7; TRBD2 might be the D (5 bases). The CDR3 is made up of 15 amino acids. CDR1 and CDR2 from the germline V gene are KGHSH and LQKENI. The V and J ends lost 1 base and 0 bases respectively, with 10 bases between them. The CDR3 nucleotides read TGTGCCAGCTCACCACGGAGCGGACCCTCCTACGAGCAGTACTTC. Translated, it gives CASSPRSGPSYEQYF.

The genes are TRBV2 and TRBJ1-1; 7 nucleotides match TRBD1. The germline CDR1 and CDR2 sequences are SNHLY and FYNNEI. The CDR3 has 15 amino acids. Trimming removed 6 bases from V and 1 base from J; junction bases left unmatched: 8. CDR3 DNA sequence: TGTGCCAGCAGGCCAAGACAGGGTACGAACACTGAAGCTTTCTTT. Residues: CASRPRQGTNTEAFF. The entire variable domain, with the rest obtained from reference TRBV2 and TRBJ1-1, is as follows: EPEVTQTPSHQVTQMGQEVILRCVPISNHLYFYWYRQILGQKVEFLVSFYNNEISEKSEIFDDQFSVERPDGSNFTLKIRSTKLEDSAMYFCASRPRQGTNTEAFFGQGTRLTVV.

The V gene is TRBV7-6, the J gene TRBJ2-1, with a weak D call TRBD2 (6 bases). The CDR3 length is 16 residues. The germline CDR1 and CDR2 sequences are SGHVS and FNYEAQ. V lost 5 bases and J lost 0, with 14 bases in between. The CDR3 loop reads CASSEPAGSSYNEQFF. The CDR3 DNA reads TGTGCCAGCAGCGAACCCGCGGGGAGCTCCTACAATGAGCAGTTCTTC.

The chain combines TRBV28 with TRBJ1-1, with 9 bases identical to TRBD1. V lost 0 bases and J lost 1; bases outside the gene matches: 0. The CDR3 is 15 amino acids. Germline V lookup: CDR1 MDHEN, CDR2 SYDVKM. CDR3 nucleotides: TGTGCCAGCAGTTTATGGACAGGGGGGAACACTGAAGCTTTCTTT. It translates to CASSLWTGGNTEAFF.

V usage is TRBV7-9 and J usage is TRBJ1-2, with 7 bases lining up with TRBD1. This CDR3 region has 14 residues. V lost 2 bases to trimming and J lost 6 bases; unmatched junction nucleotides: 6. From germline, CDR1 is SEHNR and CDR2 FQNEAQ (reference sequence). The CDR3 loop is CASSLLAGTDGYTF. As DNA, the CDR3 is TGTGCCAGCAGCTTACTTGCAGGGACAGATGGCTACACCTTC.